The 29 T cell receptor beta chains presented below share a single source sample, sequenced in a study of T cell responses to AZD1222 COVID-19 vaccine. Here immunoSEQ multiplex PCR was the method, and the copy in TCRdb shows in-frame clones only, minus some. Of roughly 120,000 clones in the sample, nearly 90% are singletons; the top ten hold 10% to 15%. The sequenced sample was peripheral blood, obtained on day 0 of MenACWY control vaccination. The receptors originated from an adult in good health.

This clone is a singleton in its sample. The chain has TRBV7-2 and TRBJ2-7; 7 nucleotides agree with TRBD1. The CDR3 extends over 17 amino acids. After removal of 2 bases from V and 4 bases from J, the junction contained 14 bases not matched to a gene. Germline V CDR1 and CDR2: SGHTA, FQGNSA. CDR3 DNA sequence: TGTGCCAGCAGCTTATCCGGTCGCCGGGACAGACTTTACGAGCAGTACTTC. Protein sequence: CASSLSGRRDRLYEQYF.

This chain uses TRBV5-1 with TRBJ1-2; TRBD1 matches at 9 bases. With 0 bases clipped from V and 4 bases from J, the junction kept 4 bases outside the gene matches. CDR3 length: 15 residues. CDR1 SGHRS and CDR2 YFSETQ come from the germline V gene. The CDR3 DNA is TGCGCCAGCAGCTTGGAGGGACAGGGTGTCTATGGCTACACCTTC. Translated: CASSLEGQGVYGYTF. Full variable domain (rest looked up from reference TRBV5-1 and TRBJ1-2): KAGVTQTPRYLIKTRGQQVTLSCSPISGHRSVSWYQQTPGQGLQFLFEYFSETQRNKGNFPGRFSGRQFSNSRSEMNVSTLELGDSALYLCASSLEGQGVYGYTFGSGTRLTVV.

The chain is built from TRBV7-9 and TRBJ1-4; no clear D gene. V lost 0 bases and J lost 10, with 12 bases in between. Germline lookup yields CDR1 SEHNR and CDR2 FQNEAQ (reference sequence). The CDR3 has 14 amino acids. This CDR3 is CASSLAGQEGKLFF. The CDR3 coding sequence is TGTGCCAGCAGCTTAGCGGGTCAGGAGGGAAAACTGTTTTTT.

This clone was seen a few times. The chain carries TRBV30 and TRBJ1-2; no reliable D call. CDR1 GTSNPN and CDR2 SVGIG come from the germline V gene (reference sequence). The CDR3 runs 10 residues. Trimming left V 7 bases short and J 5 bases short, with 8 bases between. This chain's CDR3 is CAYKGYGYTF. Here the CDR3 DNA reads TGTGCCTATAAAGGGTATGGCTACACCTTC.

This clone has a single count. This chain connects TRBV30 to TRBJ1-2; 9 bases map to TRBD1. J lost 2 bases, V lost 5 bases, and 3 bases had no gene match. Germline lookup yields CDR1 GTSNPN and CDR2 SVGIG (reference sequence). The CDR3 is 13 amino acids. The CDR3 sequence: CAWGTGINYGYTF. As DNA, the CDR3 is TGTGCCTGGGGGACAGGGATAAACTATGGCTACACCTTC.

This chain connects TRBV27 to TRBJ2-3; D may be TRBD1 or TRBD2 (5 bases each). The ends were cut back, 7 bases at V and 2 bases at J, with 16 bases in the middle. Looked up from germline, CDR1 is MNHEY and CDR2 is SMNVEV (reference sequence). CDR3 length: 15 amino acids. CDR3 DNA sequence: TGTGCCAGCAAATCGTTAGGGACCTACACAGATACGCAGTATTTT. This translates into CASKSLGTYTDTQYF.

Concerning this clone: Germline and junction disagree at one end, which may indicate a read error. The rearrangement joins TRBV7-7 to TRBJ1-1; D is unresolved. The CDR3 sequence is 13 residues long. Per the germline V gene, CDR1 is SSHAT and CDR2 is FNYEAQ (reference sequence). In nucleotides, the CDR3 is TGTGCTAGCAGCTTAGAAATTACATCTGAAGCTTTCTTT. It specifies CASSLEITSEAFF.

The genes are TRBV7-2 and TRBJ2-7, with TRBD1 matching 7 bases. The length of the CDR3 is 15 residues. J gave up 2 bases and V 2 bases, and 6 bases lay outside the gene matches. In germline, CDR1 is SGHTA, CDR2 FQGNSA. The CDR3 sequence: CASSLSPGQTYEQYF. The CDR3, as DNA: TGTGCCAGCAGCTTAAGTCCGGGACAGACCTACGAGCAGTACTTC. The whole variable domain, remainder taken from reference TRBV7-2 and TRBJ2-7, is GAGVSQSPSNKVTEKGKDVELRCDPISGHTALYWYRQSLGQGLEFLIYFQGNSAPDKSGLPSDRFSAERTGGSVSTLTIQRTQQEDSAVYLCASSLSPGQTYEQYFGPGTRLTVT.

The rearrangement links TRBV30 to TRBJ1-3; D not certain. Looked up from germline, CDR1 is GTSNPN and CDR2 is SVGIG (reference sequence). V was cut by 0 bases and J by 3 bases, with 0 bases left in between. The CDR3 runs 11 residues. CDR3 nucleotide sequence: TGTGCCTGGAGTGTTGGAAACACCATATATTTT. The encoded protein is CAWSVGNTIYF.

V is TRBV7-8 and J is TRBJ1-4; 9 bases are a match to TRBD1. Germline V lookup: CDR1 SGHVS, CDR2 FQNEAQ. The CDR3 is made up of 14 amino acids. With V trimmed by 5 bases and J by 8 bases, 6 bases remained unmatched. The CDR3 region is CASSPGQGREKLFF. The DNA of the CDR3 is TGTGCCAGCAGCCCGGGACAGGGCAGGGAAAAACTGTTTTTT.

The gene calls are TRBV10-3 and TRBJ2-4; a possible D gene is TRBD2 (5 bases). The germline CDR1 and CDR2 sequences are ENHRY and SYGVKD. The CDR3 is 11 residues long. Trimming pared 4 bases from V and 13 bases from J, leaving 11 bases between. CDR3: CAISGGQRQYF. CDR3 bases: TGTGCCATCAGTGGAGGGCAACGACAGTACTTC.

This clone was recorded once. This chain joins TRBV7-9 and TRBJ2-7; TRBD1 agrees at 8 bases. The CDR3 is 16 residues long. The J segment lost 1 base and the V segment lost 5 bases, leaving 10 bases of the junction unmatched. CDR1 SEHNR and CDR2 FQNEAQ come from the germline V gene (reference sequence). The CDR3 is CASSPRIGTGSYEQYF. Written as DNA, the CDR3 is TGTGCCAGCAGCCCGCGTATTGGGACAGGTTCCTACGAGCAGTACTTC.

V gene TRBV28 combines with J gene TRBJ2-7; D call uncertain. In germline, CDR1 is MDHEN, CDR2 SYDVKM. The CDR3 runs to 13 residues. V was trimmed by 3 bases and J by 5 bases, leaving 11 bases between them. The CDR3, as DNA: TGTGCCAGCAGTTTGCCTCAGATACACGAGCAGTACTTC. Translated: CASSLPQIHEQYF. The full variable domain, completed using reference TRBV28 and TRBJ2-7, is DVKVTQSSRYLVKRTGEKVFLECVQDMDHENMFWYRQDPGLGLRLIYFSYDVKMKEKGDIPEGYSVSREKKERFSLILESASTNQTSMYLCASSLPQIHEQYFGPGTRLTVT.

The V and J genes are TRBV4-2 and TRBJ2-5; 11 bases match TRBD2. The CDR3 has 15 residues. CDR1 is LGHNA, CDR2 YNFKEQ, per germline. V lost 1 base, J lost 5 bases, and 3 bases stayed unmatched. This CDR3 reads CASSQGTSGRETQYF. In DNA, the CDR3 is TGTGCCAGCAGCCAAGGGACTAGCGGGCGGGAGACCCAGTACTTC.

This chain joins TRBV14 and TRBJ2-7; D is ambiguous. The CDR3 runs 14 residues. Germline assignment: CDR1 SGHDN and CDR2 FVKESK. V gave up 6 bases and J gave up 0 bases, with 12 bases separating them. The CDR3, as DNA: TGTGCCAGCAGTCTCTGGACGTCCTCCTACGAGCAGTACTTC. Amino acids: CASSLWTSSYEQYF.

The chain links TRBV6-2 or TRBV6-3 to TRBJ2-7; D uncertain. Looked up from germline, CDR1 is MNHEY and CDR2 is SVGEGT. Trimming shortened V by 2 bases and J by 0 bases, and 11 bases separated the two germline ends. This CDR3 contains 15 residues. The CDR3 spells CASSYDVTVSYEQYF. Here the CDR3 DNA reads TGTGCCAGCAGTTACGATGTGACGGTCTCCTACGAGCAGTACTTC.

The chain employs TRBV7-9 and TRBJ2-6, with D possibly TRBD1 on 6 matching bases. The germline gives CDR1 SEHNR, CDR2 FQNEAQ (reference sequence). This CDR3 spans 16 amino acids. V was pared by 3 bases and J by 0 bases, with 9 bases between. This chain's CDR3 is CASSLSRGSGANVLTF. The CDR3 DNA reads TGTGCCAGCAGCTTGTCCAGGGGCTCTGGGGCCAACGTCCTGACTTTC.

This clone was observed a few times. This chain connects TRBV2 to TRBJ2-1, with D maybe TRBD1 (5 bases). The CDR3 is made up of 13 amino acids. Germline CDR1 SNHLY, CDR2 FYNNEI. V was clipped by 4 bases and J by 8 bases, with 12 bases between them. The chain's CDR3 is CASSAYRQYEQFF. The CDR3 DNA reads as TGTGCCAGCAGTGCTTACAGACAGTATGAGCAGTTCTTC.

The chain combines TRBV4-1 with TRBJ2-7; D is undetermined. V lost 1 base to trimming and J lost 4 bases, with 14 bases between them. The germline gives CDR1 MGHRA, CDR2 YSYEKL. The CDR3 has 15 amino acids. The CDR3 sequence is CASSQVRGSEYEQYF. DNA for the CDR3: TGCGCCAGCAGCCAAGTTCGTGGCAGCGAGTACGAGCAGTACTTC.

The genes are TRBV10-3 and TRBJ2-6, with 8 bases fitting TRBD2. Germline CDR1 reads ENHRY; CDR2 reads SYGVKD. J was trimmed by 0 bases and V by 6 bases; bases with no gene match: 1. CDR3 length equals 15 residues. The CDR3 region is CAIRSGGSGANVLTF. The CDR3 nucleotides are TGTGCCATCAGGAGCGGGGGCTCTGGGGCCAACGTCCTGACTTTC.

This clone was found many times. The V and J genes are TRBV7-3 and TRBJ2-7; 9 bases match TRBD2. Germline V gene sequence: CDR1 SGHTA, CDR2 FQGTGA. Trimming cost V 5 bases and J 0 bases; bases outside gene matches: 5. CDR3 length: 15 amino acids. The CDR3 sequence is CASSPRLADSYEQYF. The CDR3 DNA reads as TGTGCCAGCAGCCCCAGACTAGCGGACTCCTACGAGCAGTACTTC.

The chain recombines TRBV3-1 (or the pseudogene TRBV3-2) with TRBJ2-7; D remains unclear. Germline assignment: CDR1 LGHDT and CDR2 YNNKEL (reference sequence). CDR3 length: 13 residues. V lost 1 base to trimming and J lost 2 bases, with 6 bases between them. The CDR3 DNA is TGTGCCAGCAGCCAAGGTTCCGCCTACGAGCAGTACTTC. Residues: CASSQGSAYEQYF.

The chain combines TRBV18 with TRBJ1-1, with 9 bases identical to TRBD1. The CDR3 totals 15 residues. In germline, CDR1 is KGHSH, CDR2 LQKENI. J was trimmed by 0 bases and V by 4 bases; bases with no gene match: 3. CDR3 amino acids: CASSLRQGVNTEAFF. In nucleotides, the CDR3 is TGTGCCAGCTCACTCCGACAGGGGGTGAACACTGAAGCTTTCTTT.

V gene TRBV7-9 combines with J gene TRBJ2-7; D is unresolved. V gave up 6 bases and J gave up 0 bases, with 18 bases separating them. This CDR3 has 16 residues. CDR1 and CDR2 from the germline V gene are SEHNR and FQNEAQ (reference sequence). The chain's CDR3 is CASSKRGPRNSYEQYF. In DNA, the CDR3 is TGTGCCAGCAGTAAGCGTGGACCCCGAAACTCCTACGAGCAGTACTTC.

This chain uses TRBV19 with TRBJ2-5; D may be TRBD2 (6 bases). Germline CDR1 and CDR2: LNHDA and SQIVND (reference sequence). Trimming took off 10 bases at V and 2 bases at J, with 8 bases between the two ends. The CDR3 totals 11 residues. CDR3 in DNA: TGTGCCACCGGGGGACAAGAGACCCAGTACTTC. Protein: CATGGQETQYF. The full variable domain, completed using reference TRBV19 and TRBJ2-5, is DGGITQSPKYLFRKEGQNVTLSCEQNLNHDAMYWYRQDPGQGLRLIYYSQIVNDFQKGDIAEGYSVSREKKESFPLTVTSAQKNPTAFYLCATGGQETQYFGPGTRLLVL.

This clone appeared a few times. J is TRBJ2-7 and V is TRBV11-2; no definite D call. Trimming removed 5 bases at V and 2 bases at J, with 19 bases between. The CDR3 totals 16 residues. Germline CDR1 reads SGHAT; CDR2 reads FQNNGV. CDR3 sequence: CASSLSLPSVPYEQYF. In nucleotides, the CDR3 is TGTGCCAGCAGCCTTTCGCTCCCCAGTGTTCCCTACGAGCAGTACTTC.

The chain couples TRBV7-3 to TRBJ2-3; 8 nucleotides match TRBD2. The CDR3 runs to 15 residues. V shed 1 base and J 3 bases; nucleotides not matched to a gene: 3. The germline V gene encodes CDR1 SGHTA and CDR2 FQGTGA. The CDR3 here is CASSLSGGTTDTQYF. The CDR3 DNA follows: TGTGCCAGCAGCTTAAGCGGGGGGACGACAGATACGCAGTATTTT.

This chain uses TRBV11-3 with TRBJ2-1, with D uncertain. CDR3 length: 13 residues. The germline CDR1 and CDR2 sequences are SGHNT and YENEEA. V lost 0 bases, J lost 4 bases, and 4 bases lay in between. CDR3 sequence (DNA): TGTGCCAGCAGCTTAGATAATTACAATGAGCAGTTCTTC. This encodes CASSLDNYNEQFF.

In DNA form, the CDR3 reads TGTGCCAGCAGCTTGACGGCCAGGATACGAACAGATACGCAGTATTTT. Translating gives CASSLTARIRTDTQYF. V and J are TRBV5-5 and TRBJ2-3; no firm D call. Trimming cost V 1 base and J 3 bases, with 15 bases left between them. The length of the CDR3 is 16 residues. The germline CDR1 and CDR2 sequences are SGHKS and YYEKEE (reference sequence).